These 19 T cell receptor beta chains were sequenced from one sample in a study of control samples from healthy donors and cancer patients (dated by TCRdb to the early 2020s). Library prep was done by the immunoSEQ multiplex PCR assay. Held by TCRdb, this immuneACCESS table contains in-frame sequences only and omits some clones. Under half of the omission traces to an unresolved V gene where checked; the cause of the rest is unknown. This sample is represented by roughly 450,000 clones; roughly 90% of them were singletons. 6% to 7% of the sample lies in the top ten. Sequenced input: PBMCs. These receptors came from a man in his forties or fifties with head and neck cancer.

V usage is TRBV25-1 and J usage is TRBJ1-4; D is uncertain. The ends were cut back, 0 bases at V and 1 base at J, with 15 bases in the middle. The germline CDR1 and CDR2 sequences are MGHDK and SYGVNS. The CDR3 is 18 amino acids. CDR3 DNA: TGTGCCAGCAGTGAATATGGCCCCACGGGTGGAACTAATGAAAAACTGTTTTTT. Amino acid sequence: CASSEYGPTGGTNEKLFF.

The chain joins TRBV7-9 to TRBJ2-1; tentative D call: TRBD2 (6 bases). In germline, CDR1 is SEHNR, CDR2 FQNEAQ (reference sequence). V gave up 2 bases and J gave up 0 bases, with 11 bases separating them. The CDR3 is made up of 16 amino acids. Here the CDR3 reads CASSLRPGDSYNEQFF. For the CDR3, the DNA is TGTGCCAGCAGCTTACGTCCGGGGGACTCCTACAATGAGCAGTTCTTC.

The chain couples TRBV3-1 (or the pseudogene TRBV3-2) to TRBJ2-5; the D is unclear. The V end was cut by 0 bases, the J end by 5 bases, with 13 bases between. CDR3 size: 15 residues. CDR1 and CDR2 from the germline V gene are LGHDT and YNNKEL (reference sequence). CDR3 bases: TGTGCCAGCAGCCAAGAACTGGGCGGACGGGAGACCCAGTACTTC. Translation gives CASSQELGGRETQYF.

The chain is built from TRBV7-9 and TRBJ2-3; D might be TRBD1 or TRBD2, each matching 6 bases. Germline values: CDR1 SEHNR, CDR2 FQNEAQ (reference sequence). The CDR3 has 17 residues. V lost 4 bases and J 8 bases, leaving 25 bases between the germline ends. The DNA for the CDR3 is TGTGCCAGCAGCTCCCACTTAGCGGTGGGGTTCAGGGGTACGCAGTATTTT. Amino acids: CASSSHLAVGFRGTQYF.

The chain carries TRBV3-1 (or the pseudogene TRBV3-2) and TRBJ1-2; the D gene is possibly TRBD1 (6 bases). V lost 6 bases, J lost 8 bases, and 22 bases lay in between. Looked up from germline, CDR1 is LGHDT and CDR2 is YNNKEL (reference sequence). The CDR3 extends over 15 amino acids. The CDR3 loop is CASSRGEGHYRGYTF. The CDR3 nucleotides read TGTGCCAGCAGTCGAGGGGAGGGACATTATCGGGGCTACACCTTC.

This chain uses TRBV6-6 with TRBJ1-4; 11 bases match TRBD1. Losses at the gene ends were 5 bases for V and 7 bases for J; bases not matched to a gene: 6. In germline, CDR1 is MNHNY, CDR2 SVGAGI (reference sequence). This CDR3 region has 15 residues. The CDR3 DNA is TGTGCCAGCAGTCCCGGACAGGGGGCAGGTGAAAAACTGTTTTTT. This encodes CASSPGQGAGEKLFF.

The V call is TRBV11-2, the J call TRBJ2-1; 9 nucleotides agree with TRBD1. The J segment lost 13 bases and the V segment lost 1 base, leaving 5 bases of the junction unmatched. Germline V gives CDR1 SGHAT, CDR2 FQNNGV. CDR3 length equals 13 residues. The CDR3 DNA sequence: TGTGCCAGCAGCTTAGCCGCGACAGGGGGTCAGTTCTTC. This codes for CASSLAATGGQFF. The variable domain in full, completed from reference TRBV11-2 and TRBJ2-1, reads EAGVAQSPRYKIIEKRQSVAFWCNPISGHATLYWYQQILGQGPKLLIQFQNNGVVDDSQLPKDRFSAERLKGVDSTLKIQPAKLEDSAVYLCASSLAATGGQFFGPGTRLTVL.

This sequence joins TRBV19 and TRBJ2-1; 12 bases line up with TRBD2. This CDR3 comprises 16 residues. J was trimmed by 9 bases and V by 3 bases; bases with no gene match: 9. CDR1 is LNHDA and CDR2 is SQIVND in the germline V gene (reference sequence). CDR3 nucleotides: TGTGCCAGTAGTATCAGATCCTCGACTAGCGGGGGTGAGCAGTTCTTC. This gives the protein CASSIRSSTSGGEQFF.

This chain uses TRBV2 with TRBJ2-3, with 15 bases identical to TRBD2. Germline V gives CDR1 SNHLY, CDR2 FYNNEI. The CDR3 covers 16 residues. With 8 bases clipped from V and 3 bases from J, the junction kept 6 bases outside the gene matches. The CDR3 is CASGLGTSGGTDTQYF. The CDR3 DNA is TGTGCCAGCGGCCTTGGGACTAGCGGGGGGACAGATACGCAGTATTTT.

J is TRBJ2-1 and V is TRBV11-2, with 8 bases matching TRBD2. The trim removed 1 base at V and 3 bases at J, leaving 11 bases unmatched. The germline CDR1 and CDR2 sequences are SGHAT and FQNNGV. The CDR3 extends over 18 amino acids. CDR3 region: CASSLGPLAGFLYNEQFF. Here the CDR3 DNA reads TGTGCCAGCAGCTTAGGACCTTTAGCGGGGTTCCTCTACAATGAGCAGTTCTTC.

The chain recombines TRBV6-5 with TRBJ2-7; 7 bases match TRBD1. J gave up 5 bases and V 6 bases, and 10 bases lay outside the gene matches. In germline, CDR1 is MNHEY, CDR2 SVGAGI. CDR3 size: 14 residues. CDR3 sequence reads: CASRHDTGVHEQYF. Written as DNA, the CDR3 is TGTGCCAGCAGACACGACACAGGGGTCCACGAGCAGTACTTC.

This sequence joins TRBV5-1 and TRBJ1-2; TRBD1 might be the D (5 bases). Germline V lookup: CDR1 SGHRS, CDR2 YFSETQ. The length of the CDR3 is 15 residues. Trimming took 4 bases from V and 4 from J, leaving 17 bases between them. The CDR3 sequence is CASSANGGIVYGYTF. CDR3 nucleotides: TGCGCCAGCAGCGCAAACGGGGGTATCGTCTATGGCTACACCTTC.

About this clone itself: Other nucleotide sequences from this sample produce the same CDR3. This rearrangement joins TRBV5-1 to TRBJ1-1; D is ambiguous. Per germline, CDR1 SGHRS and CDR2 YFSETQ. The CDR3 has 11 residues. Deletions cut 0 bases from V and 4 bases from J, with 1 base between. The CDR3 loop is CASSLGTEAFF. The CDR3 region has the DNA TGCGCCAGCAGCTTGGGCACTGAAGCTTTCTTT.

This chain links TRBV30 with TRBJ1-1; no firm D call. The V and J ends lost 1 base and 0 bases respectively, with 6 bases between them. The CDR3 totals 13 residues. CDR1 and CDR2 (germline): GTSNPN, SVGIG (reference sequence). The CDR3 DNA follows: TGTGCCTGGAGTGAGAGGGTGAACACTGAAGCTTTCTTT. Its translation: CAWSERVNTEAFF.

This clone was seen a few times. The chain uses TRBV3-1 (or the pseudogene TRBV3-2) and TRBJ1-5, with a possible D match to TRBD1 (5 bases). V gave up 0 bases and J gave up 6 bases, with 12 bases separating them. The CDR3 sequence is 15 residues long. Per germline, CDR1 LGHDT and CDR2 YNNKEL (reference sequence). CDR3 DNA sequence: TGTGCCAGCAGCCAAGATGGAAGGGGCCTTCAGCCCCAGCATTTT. Residues: CASSQDGRGLQPQHF.

V gene TRBV29-1 combines with J gene TRBJ2-3; no clear D gene. The V end lost 1 base, the J end lost 1 base, and 9 bases lay between the germline ends. This CDR3 is 14 amino acids long. The germline CDR1 and CDR2 sequences are SQVTM and ANQGSEA. The CDR3 loop is CSVEVGFGTDTQYF. CDR3 nucleotide sequence: TGCAGCGTTGAAGTCGGTTTTGGCACAGATACGCAGTATTTT.

V is TRBV10-1 and J is TRBJ2-2; D perhaps matches TRBD2 (6 bases). V gave up 2 bases and J gave up 4 bases, with 11 bases separating them. The CDR3 has 15 amino acids. The germline CDR1 and CDR2 sequences are WNHNN and SYGVQD (reference sequence). The CDR3 DNA reads as TGCGCCAGCAGTGAGGGCGGGGCCGGCACCGGGGAGCTGTTTTTT. Translated, it gives CASSEGGAGTGELFF.

The chain recombines TRBV5-1 with TRBJ2-7; D is possibly TRBD1 or TRBD2 (7 bases each). From germline, CDR1 is SGHRS and CDR2 YFSETQ. The CDR3 has 14 amino acids. Trimming left V 4 bases short and J 5 bases short, with 16 bases between. The CDR3 loop is CASSPDREGDEQYF. Here the CDR3 DNA reads TGCGCCAGCAGCCCCGACAGGGAGGGGGACGAGCAGTACTTC.

The chain links TRBV12-3 or TRBV12-4 to TRBJ2-3; D unresolved. V shed 8 bases and J shed 2 bases, with 5 bases lying between them. This CDR3 has 11 residues. The CDR3 is CASGFTDTQYF. The CDR3 coding sequence is TGTGCCAGCGGGTTCACAGATACGCAGTATTTT.